This T cell receptor beta chain was sequenced during a study of T cells after yellow fever vaccination. Study summary: Researchers used SMART-Seq v4 Ultra Low Input to prepare fractions that had low cell numbers.

Comments on this clonotype: The target antigen is unknown.

V gave up 5 bases and J gave up 5 bases; unmatched junction bases: 7. Germline CDR1 SQVTM, CDR2 ANQGSEA. CDR3 length: 14 residues. 5'RACE template switching added a universal primer site and UMIs to TCR cDNA. TCRdb re-called the 5' RACE reads through MiXCR, storing one row per CDR3 protein. The table has a few hundred thousand distinct CDR3 sequences, approximately 12% seen once; the top ten hold approximately 3.3%. Whole-study findings and limits: The study found a weaker secondary response that peaked faster, day 5 versus 15. Reappearance after the booster was seen for most primary-vaccination clones, at 96% CD4 and less than 90% CD8.

The rearrangement uses TRBV29-1 and TRBJ2-2; 8 bases align to TRBD1. The clonotype originates from a young man who received the YFV17D yellow fever vaccine. The sequencing used CD4+ T cells sorted from PBMCs, collected 15 days after the yellow fever booster vaccination. CDR3 DNA sequence: TGCAGCGTTTCCGGGACAGGCGTTACCGGGGAGCTGTTTTTT. This codes for CSVSGTGVTGELFF.